The 26 T cell receptor beta chains listed next were all sequenced from one sample in a study of neurological immune-mediated disorders. Each CDR3 protein is one row after TCRdb ran MiXCR on the 5' RACE reads. The top ten hold more than 4.5% of the sample, which has 55,000 to 70,000 distinct CDR3 sequences, 3.2% seen once. The sequencing input was PBMCs. The source of these receptors is a woman aged 45-65 years with multiple sclerosis.

This clonotype was recorded many times. The chain combines TRBV5-1 with TRBJ2-1; D perhaps matches TRBD2 (5 bases). This CDR3 is built from 14 residues. V was trimmed by 0 bases and J by 10 bases, leaving 14 bases between them. Germline loops: CDR1 SGHRS, CDR2 YFSETQ. Here the CDR3 reads CASSLENQRQEQFF. The CDR3 nucleotides read TGCGCCAGCAGCTTGGAAAACCAGCGGCAGGAGCAGTTCTTC.

This clonotype showed up many times. Written as DNA, the CDR3 is TGTGCCAGCAGCTTAGCGCCTCGGACGCCCCTCCACTTT. Protein product: CASSLAPRTPLHF. The V call is TRBV7-8, the J call TRBJ1-6; D not certain. CDR1 is SGHVS and CDR2 is FQNEAQ in the germline V gene. This CDR3 has 13 amino acids. V dropped 0 bases and J dropped 13 bases, with 10 bases sitting between them.

With respect to this clonotype: This clone may be a read error of a much larger clone one base away. This chain joins TRBV20-1 and TRBJ2-5; possible D gene TRBD2, 6 bases. CDR1 and CDR2 (germline): DFQATT, SNEGSKA (reference sequence). The CDR3 length is 11 residues. Deletions cut 6 bases from V and 7 bases from J, with 12 bases between. CDR3 loop: CSATFSGTQYF. CDR3 sequence (DNA): TGCAGTGCAACCTTTAGCGGGACCCAGTACTTC.

This clonotype was seen at least ten times. The rearrangement joins TRBV4-3 to TRBJ2-2; D is unresolved. The CDR3 consists of 13 residues. Germline V gene sequence: CDR1 LGHNA, CDR2 YSLEER. Trimming removed 0 bases from V and 3 bases from J, with 2 bases in between. The CDR3 sequence is CASSQEYTGELFF. The CDR3 nucleotides read TGCGCCAGCAGCCAAGAGTACACCGGGGAGCTGTTTTTT.

The table lists this clonotype with many counts. The rearrangement uses TRBV20-1 and TRBJ1-4, with 10 bases matching TRBD1. This CDR3 is 15 amino acids long. Germline V gene data show CDR1 as DFQATT and CDR2 as SNEGSKA (reference sequence). After removal of 2 bases from V and 8 bases from J, the junction contained 8 bases not matched to a gene. CDR3 loop: CSARTPGQGIEKLFF. CDR3 DNA: TGCAGTGCTAGAACACCGGGACAGGGGATAGAAAAACTGTTTTTT.

This clonotype was detected only a few times. The chain employs TRBV7-6 and TRBJ2-5, with unresolved D. The CDR3 sequence is 13 residues long. V lost 1 base and J 5 bases, leaving 8 bases between the germline ends. The germline gives CDR1 SGHVS, CDR2 FNYEAQ. CDR3 in amino acids: CASSLGLVETQYF. For the CDR3, the DNA is TGTGCCAGCAGCTTAGGACTGGTCGAGACCCAGTACTTC. The complete variable domain, with remaining parts taken from reference TRBV7-6 and TRBJ2-5, reads GAGVSQSPRYKVTKRGQDVALRCDPISGHVSLYWYRQALGQGPEFLTYFNYEAQQDKSGLPNDRFSAERPEGSISTLTIQRTEQRDSAMYRCASSLGLVETQYFGPGTRLLVL.

This clonotype was detected ten times or more. The CDR3: CASSAGWAAAYGYTF. The CDR3 DNA reads TGTGCCAGCAGCGCCGGCTGGGCAGCGGCCTATGGCTACACCTTC. The chain uses TRBV9 and TRBJ1-2, with D unresolved. CDR1 and CDR2 from the germline V gene are SGDLS and YYNGEE. The CDR3 contains 15 residues. V was pared by 3 bases and J by 4 bases, with 16 bases between.

Notes on this clonotype: This sequence may be a read error, since a much larger clone differs from it by one base. The chain carries TRBV29-1 and TRBJ2-1; TRBD2 aligns across 7 bases. The germline gives CDR1 SQVTM, CDR2 ANQGSEA. Trimming cost V 4 bases and J 7 bases; bases outside gene matches: 4. The CDR3 totals 12 residues. CDR3 sequence (DNA): TGCAGCGTTGTTACCGGGAGGAATGAGCAGTTCTTC. Protein: CSVVTGRNEQFF.

This clonotype was observed at least ten times. The chain employs TRBV20-1 and TRBJ1-3; D call uncertain. Trimming left V 0 bases short and J 8 bases short, with 11 bases between. In germline, CDR1 is DFQATT, CDR2 SNEGSKA (reference sequence). The CDR3 totals 13 residues. The CDR3 here is CSARELSIDTIYF. As DNA, the CDR3 is TGCAGTGCTAGAGAATTGTCAATTGACACCATATATTTT.

This clonotype was observed many times. The chain combines TRBV25-1 with TRBJ2-5; 9 bases map to TRBD2. CDR3 length equals 14 residues. With V trimmed by 7 bases and J by 5 bases, 8 bases remained unmatched. Germline CDR1 reads MGHDK; CDR2 reads SYGVNS. In DNA form, the CDR3 reads TGTGCCAGCAATCCGGGACTAGCAAGGGAGACCCAGTACTTC. Its translation: CASNPGLARETQYF.

In this sample, this clonotype turned up many times. The gene calls are TRBV7-9 and TRBJ1-4; D perhaps matches TRBD1 (6 bases). CDR3 length: 15 residues. Trimming took 5 bases from V and 6 from J, leaving 16 bases between them. Per the germline V gene, CDR1 is SEHNR and CDR2 is FQNEAQ (reference sequence). The CDR3 coding sequence is TGTGCCAGCAGCATAACTCAGGGGATTGATGAAAAACTGTTTTTT. Its translation is CASSITQGIDEKLFF.

This clonotype was detected ten times or more. The chain uses TRBV27 and TRBJ2-7; 7 bases line up with TRBD2. The CDR3 spans 14 residues. Germline CDR1 and CDR2: MNHEY and SMNVEV (reference sequence). V was pared by 3 bases and J by 2 bases, with 4 bases of the junction left unmatched. CDR3 sequence: CASSLGGLPYEQYF. The CDR3 DNA sequence: TGTGCCAGCAGTTTGGGGGGGTTGCCCTACGAGCAGTACTTC.

This clonotype was recorded many times. The gene calls are TRBV5-1 and TRBJ1-1, with D possibly being TRBD1 (5 bases). This CDR3 is built from 14 residues. V shed 0 bases and J shed 3 bases, with 9 bases lying between them. Germline values: CDR1 SGHRS, CDR2 YFSETQ. In DNA form, the CDR3 reads TGCGCCAGCAGCTTGGTGCTGGGGGACACTGAAGCTTTCTTT. Protein product: CASSLVLGDTEAFF.

This clonotype was found many times. V and J are TRBV20-1 and TRBJ2-7; perhaps TRBD1 as D (6 bases). Germline CDR1 DFQATT, CDR2 SNEGSKA (reference sequence). V lost 5 bases and J lost 0, with 11 bases in between. There are 13 residues in the CDR3. CDR3 bases: TGCAGTGCTCGGGACATCAACTCCTACGAGCAGTACTTC. Its protein is CSARDINSYEQYF.

The gene calls are TRBV6-2 or TRBV6-3 and TRBJ1-1; D unresolved. Trimming pared 0 bases from V and 4 bases from J, leaving 12 bases between. CDR3 size: 15 residues. Germline CDR1 MNHEY, CDR2 SVGEGT. Written as DNA, the CDR3 is TGTGCCAGCAGTTACTCGATAGTCCAGATCACTGAAGCTTTCTTT. Translating gives CASSYSIVQITEAFF.

There are many counts of this clonotype. The V and J genes are TRBV9 and TRBJ2-1, with 7 bases that match TRBD1. Trimming took 3 bases from V and 8 from J; bases not matched to a gene: 11. Germline values: CDR1 SGDLS, CDR2 YYNGEE. The CDR3 is made up of 15 amino acids. The CDR3 sequence is CASSASTGNVDEQFF. The CDR3 nucleotides read TGTGCCAGCAGCGCTTCGACAGGGAATGTCGATGAGCAGTTCTTC.

This clonotype was observed at least ten times. V is TRBV7-2 and J is TRBJ2-3; D possibly uses TRBD1 or TRBD2 (6 bases each). There are 15 residues in the CDR3. From germline, CDR1 is SGHTA and CDR2 FQGNSA. Trimming took 2 bases from V and 0 from J, leaving 9 bases between them. The CDR3 sequence: CASSLMGGSTDTQYF. CDR3 DNA: TGTGCCAGCAGCTTAATGGGGGGCAGCACAGATACGCAGTATTTT. Filled out from reference TRBV7-2 and TRBJ2-3, the complete variable domain reads GAGVSQSPSNKVTEKGKDVELRCDPISGHTALYWYRQSLGQGLEFLIYFQGNSAPDKSGLPSDRFSAERTGGSVSTLTIQRTQQEDSAVYLCASSLMGGSTDTQYFGPGTRLTVL.

This clonotype was detected only a few times. The CDR3, as DNA: TGTGCCAGCTCACCACCGGTGAGCACAGATACGCAGTATTTT. Translated: CASSPPVSTDTQYF. The chain links TRBV18 to TRBJ2-3; no clear D gene. CDR1 is KGHSH, CDR2 LQKENI, per germline. V gave up 0 bases and J gave up 0 bases, with 4 bases separating them. The CDR3 sequence is 14 residues long.

This clonotype was recorded many times. V usage is TRBV15 and J usage is TRBJ2-7; D may be TRBD1 or TRBD2 (5 bases each). CDR1 is LNHNV, CDR2 YYDKDF, per germline (reference sequence). This CDR3 region has 14 residues. The ends were cut back, 3 bases at V and 3 bases at J, with 12 bases in the middle. The CDR3 coding sequence is TGTGCCACCAGCAGTCCCGGGACCCACTACGAGCAGTACTTC. Its protein is CATSSPGTHYEQYF.

In this sample, this clonotype turned up many times. This chain joins TRBV29-1 and TRBJ2-7; D may match TRBD1 or TRBD2 (5 bases each). From germline, CDR1 is SQVTM and CDR2 ANQGSEA. The V gene lost 5 bases and the J gene lost 2 bases, with 19 bases spanning the gap. The CDR3 is 15 amino acids. CDR3 residues: CSVSSPGPIPYEQYF. The CDR3 region has the DNA TGCAGCGTTTCAAGCCCGGGACCGATACCCTACGAGCAGTACTTC.

This clonotype was recorded many times. The V and J genes are TRBV7-8 and TRBJ1-1; the D is unclear. Germline V CDR1 and CDR2: SGHVS, FQNEAQ. The length of the CDR3 is 16 residues. V was clipped by 5 bases and J by 1 base, with 17 bases between them. The CDR3 spells CASSLMGRRTNTEAFF. Written as DNA, the CDR3 is TGTGCCAGCAGCCTTATGGGGAGGCGAACGAACACTGAAGCTTTCTTT.

This clonotype was found many times. CDR3 DNA sequence: TGCGCCAGCAGCCAAGATCGGTTGGGACAGGCAGCTTTCTTT. Encoded protein: CASSQDRLGQAAFF. The V gene is TRBV4-3, the J gene TRBJ1-1; TRBD1 aligns across 8 bases. The CDR3 is made up of 14 amino acids. The V gene's germline CDR1 is LGHNA and CDR2 YSLEER. V gave up 0 bases and J gave up 10 bases; unmatched junction bases: 7.

This clonotype occurred many times. The rearrangement joins TRBV7-8 to TRBJ2-3; D remains unclear. The CDR3 is 13 residues long. CDR1 and CDR2 from the germline V gene are SGHVS and FQNEAQ. V was shortened by 1 base and J by 7 bases, with 9 bases between the two germline ends. CDR3 nucleotide sequence: TGTGCCAGCAGCTTAGAAAGGCGTTATACGCAGTATTTT. Translated: CASSLERRYTQYF.

This clonotype was counted at least ten times. V gene TRBV5-1 combines with J gene TRBJ1-1; the match to TRBD1 covers 8 bases. From germline, CDR1 is SGHRS and CDR2 YFSETQ. The length of the CDR3 is 14 residues. With V trimmed by 4 bases and J by 5 bases, 7 bases remained unmatched. CDR3 protein: CASSVDRGRTEAFF. In DNA, the CDR3 is TGCGCCAGCAGCGTCGACAGGGGTAGGACTGAAGCTTTCTTT.

This clonotype appeared many times. The V gene is TRBV14, the J gene TRBJ2-3; D is possibly TRBD1 (6 bases). Trimming took off 1 base at V and 4 bases at J, with 15 bases between the two ends. Germline V gene sequence: CDR1 SGHDN, CDR2 FVKESK. The CDR3 covers 16 residues. The CDR3 nucleotides read TGTGCCAGCAGCCAAGGGGACAACAAAATAGCAGATACGCAGTATTTT. Protein: CASSQGDNKIADTQYF. Using reference TRBV14 and TRBJ2-3 for the parts outside the CDR3, the full variable domain is EAGVTQFPSHSVIEKGQTVTLRCDPISGHDNLYWYRRVMGKEIKFLLHFVKESKQDESGMPNNRFLAERTGGTYSTLKVQPAELEDSGVYFCASSQGDNKIADTQYFGPGTRLTVL.

As for this clonotype: The final CDR3 position lacks the conserved phenylalanine or tryptophan, pointing to a likely read error. The chain links TRBV27 to TRBJ2-3; D uncertain. The CDR3 spans 13 residues. The germline V gene encodes CDR1 MNHEY and CDR2 SMNVEV (reference sequence). CDR3 sequence: CVSSLDQADTQYI. CDR3 DNA sequence: TGTGTCAGCAGTTTAGATCAGGCAGATACGCAGTATATT.